This T cell receptor (beta chain) originates from a study of OX40 agonist ivuxolimab in advanced cancers. Whole-study context: Dose-escalation subjects each had hepatocellular carcinoma, melanoma, renal cell or head and neck cancer.

The germline CDR1 and CDR2 sequences are MNHNS and SASEGT. The germline V and J ends were trimmed by 4 bases and 10 bases, with 11 bases remaining between them. The CDR3 loop spans 12 amino acids. Sequencing used immunoSEQ multiplex PCR; TCRdb keeps in-frame clones, though not all of them. The sample carries under 12,000 clones, about nine tenths recorded once. This clonotype was obtained from an adult with an advanced solid tumor such as melanoma, head and neck, liver or kidney cancer. Material: CD4+ or CD8+ T cells sorted from blood, obtained in a trial of the OX40 agonist ivuxolimab. This rearrangement joins TRBV6-1 to TRBJ1-5; D is possibly TRBD1 (6 bases). CDR3 amino acids: CASSARQAPQHF. The CDR3 DNA sequence: TGTGCCAGCAGTGCCCGACAGGCCCCCCAGCATTTT.